This T cell receptor beta chain stems from a study of blood T cell repertoires in COVID-19. Germline V gene data show CDR1 as LNHDA and CDR2 as SQIVND (reference sequence). CDR3 length: 14 residues. The V and J ends lost 2 bases and 2 bases, in that order; junction bases with no gene match: 3. TCRdb's copy holds only in-frame clones and misses some; the assay was immunoSEQ multiplex PCR. The sample has fewer than 45,000 clones; roughly nine tenths are singletons. The TCR comes from a woman aged 25 to 45 in a cohort sampled during active COVID-19. The sequencing sample was made of peripheral blood. The chain has TRBV19 and TRBJ2-7, with 7 bases that match TRBD2. The CDR3 sequence: CASSIPGTTYEQYF. The CDR3 DNA reads as TGTGCCAGTAGTATACCCGGGACTACCTACGAGCAGTACTTC.